The 26 T cell receptor beta chains reported below all come from one sample, sequenced in a study of blood T cells in healthy people across ages. Next came a second PCR, run for about 6 to 11 cycles, which used a sample-barcoded 5' primer along with a J-beta primer mix. In TCRdb, the 5' RACE reads were re-called with MiXCR into one record per CDR3 protein. The top ten hold around 0.75% of the sample, which has 1 million or so distinct CDR3 sequences, 20% to 25% seen once. Another study also made use of these data, one on T cells of mothers and their children.

Specimen: blood. These receptors came from a girl aged 2-15 years in good health.

The chain links TRBV29-1 to TRBJ1-1, with TRBD1 identical over 9 bases. J lost 2 bases, V lost 7 bases, and 2 bases had no gene match. CDR3 size: 12 residues. Per the germline V gene, CDR1 is SQVTM and CDR2 is ANQGSEA. This CDR3 reads CSGDRVNTEAFF. DNA of the CDR3: TGCAGCGGGGACAGGGTCAACACTGAAGCTTTCTTT.

This clonotype appeared a few times. The V call is TRBV11-2, the J call TRBJ1-1; tentatively, D is TRBD1 (6 bases). This CDR3 is built from 14 residues. Germline V gene sequence: CDR1 SGHAT, CDR2 FQNNGV. The V gene lost 1 base and the J gene lost 4 bases, with 10 bases spanning the gap. The CDR3 coding sequence is TGTGCCAGCAGCTTAGTCGGGGGCTTCACTGAAGCTTTCTTT. Its protein is CASSLVGGFTEAFF.

A few counts support this clonotype. The chain is built from TRBV29-1 and TRBJ2-5, with D possibly matching TRBD1 (5 bases). Between the trimmed V and J ends, which lost 6 bases and 2 bases, there was a span of 10 bases. The germline CDR1 and CDR2 sequences are SQVTM and ANQGSEA. The CDR3 is made up of 12 amino acids. Here the CDR3 DNA reads TGCAGCGTGTCGACAGCGCAAGAGACCCAGTACTTC. Amino acid sequence: CSVSTAQETQYF.

J is TRBJ2-5 and V is TRBV12-5; tentative D call: TRBD1 (5 bases). CDR1 LGHNT and CDR2 FRNRAP come from the germline V gene. This CDR3 contains 13 residues. V lost 7 bases and J lost 6, with 15 bases in between. In DNA, the CDR3 is TGTGCTAGTGATACCAGGGTGAGGCAGACCCAGTACTTC. Translated, it gives CASDTRVRQTQYF.

The chain joins TRBV28 to TRBJ2-2, with D perhaps matching TRBD2 (6 bases). This CDR3 comprises 17 residues. Germline loops: CDR1 MDHEN, CDR2 SYDVKM. V was clipped by 6 bases and J by 4 bases, with 21 bases between them. The CDR3 DNA sequence: TGTGCCAGCAGGGCCCTCTTTAGCGGACCCACCACCGGGGAGCTGTTTTTT. Protein product: CASRALFSGPTTGELFF.

V and J are TRBV28 and TRBJ2-4; 7 nucleotides agree with TRBD2. The CDR3 loop spans 16 amino acids. The germline gives CDR1 MDHEN, CDR2 SYDVKM. Trimming cost V 1 base and J 3 bases; bases outside gene matches: 6. The CDR3 region is CASSLFASGDKNIQYF. CDR3 sequence (DNA): TGTGCCAGCAGTTTATTTGCTAGCGGAGACAAAAACATTCAGTACTTC.

V and J are TRBV20-1 and TRBJ1-1, with 7 bases identical to TRBD1. The germline V gene has CDR1 DFQATT and CDR2 SNEGSKA (reference sequence). The ends lost 0 bases at V and 1 base at J; junction bases unmatched: 5. This CDR3 is 15 amino acids long. The CDR3 reads CSARERQGSNTEAFF. The CDR3 bases are TGCAGTGCTAGAGAGAGACAGGGATCGAACACTGAAGCTTTCTTT.

This clonotype was counted between two and nine times. This chain connects TRBV6-5 to TRBJ2-5; D is ambiguous. The CDR3 extends over 15 amino acids. The germline V and J ends were trimmed by 0 bases and 4 bases, with 12 bases remaining between them. Germline V lookup: CDR1 MNHEY, CDR2 SVGAGI. The CDR3 coding sequence is TGTGCCAGCAGTTACTCGAAAGGGCCCTTAGAGACCCAGTACTTC. This sequence encodes CASSYSKGPLETQYF.

This CDR3 reads CASSIPRLAGVQETQYF. CDR3 sequence (DNA): TGTGCCAGTAGTATCCCCCGACTAGCGGGGGTCCAAGAGACCCAGTACTTC. V usage is TRBV19 and J usage is TRBJ2-5; 12 bases match TRBD2. Germline CDR1 reads LNHDA; CDR2 reads SQIVND (reference sequence). V shed 3 bases, J shed 1 base, and the junction held 6 bases outside the gene matches. The length of the CDR3 is 17 residues.

This clonotype was seen a few times. The genes are TRBV6-6 and TRBJ1-3; D is possibly TRBD1 (5 bases). CDR1 is MNHNY and CDR2 is SVGAGI in the germline V gene (reference sequence). The V end was cut by 2 bases, the J end by 0 bases, with 8 bases between. The CDR3 totals 15 residues. The CDR3 bases are TGTGCCAGCAGTTACGGGGGGAGCTCTGGAAACACCATATATTTT. This sequence encodes CASSYGGSSGNTIYF.

The chain recombines TRBV24-1 with TRBJ1-2, with 8 nucleotides matching TRBD1. CDR1 and CDR2 (germline): KGHDR, SFDVKD. V shed 5 bases, J shed 8 bases, and the junction held 6 bases outside the gene matches. The CDR3 length is 13 residues. The CDR3 DNA reads as TGTGCCACCAGTGCCCTGACAGGGGACGGCTACACCTTC. Translating gives CATSALTGDGYTF.

This clonotype was seen a few times. At one end the junction does not follow the germline gene, possibly because of a read error. This chain joins TRBV6-2 or TRBV6-3 and TRBJ2-7; D might be TRBD1 (6 bases). Looked up from germline, CDR1 is MNHEY and CDR2 is SVGEGT. The CDR3 runs to 13 residues. The CDR3: CASSPGTHYEQHF. The CDR3 nucleotides are TGTGCCAGCAGTCCCGGGACACACTACGAGCAGCACTTC.

This chain connects TRBV6-1 to TRBJ2-3, with 9 bases aligning to TRBD2. J was trimmed by 6 bases and V by 6 bases; bases with no gene match: 13. This CDR3 comprises 16 residues. Germline V lookup: CDR1 MNHNS, CDR2 SASEGT. The CDR3 bases are TGTGCCAGCAGGGGAGTAGCGGGAGCTGTGGCGGATACGCAGTATTTT. Protein: CASRGVAGAVADTQYF.

This clonotype was counted between two and nine times. The chain has TRBV10-3 and TRBJ2-5; TRBD1 matches 9 bases. Germline assignment: CDR1 ENHRY and CDR2 SYGVKD. The CDR3 extends over 15 amino acids. The V segment lost 4 bases and the J segment 2 bases; nucleotides outside the gene matches: 5. CDR3 in DNA: TGTGCCATCAGTGCTCCGGGACAGGGACAAGAGACCCAGTACTTC. This gives the protein CAISAPGQGQETQYF.

The J gene is TRBJ1-2, the V gene TRBV29-1; D is possibly TRBD1 (5 bases). V was shortened by 3 bases and J by 4 bases, with 12 bases between the two germline ends. Germline lookup yields CDR1 SQVTM and CDR2 ANQGSEA. The CDR3 loop spans 13 amino acids. CDR3 residues: CSVESSGRYGYTF. The CDR3 DNA reads TGCAGCGTTGAGAGTTCAGGGCGCTATGGCTACACCTTC.

The chain carries TRBV15 and TRBJ2-1, with unresolved D. The CDR3 runs to 15 residues. CDR1 and CDR2 from the germline V gene are LNHNV and YYDKDF (reference sequence). The V end was cut by 1 base, the J end by 5 bases, with 12 bases between. For the CDR3, the DNA is TGTGCCACCAGCAGAGTAGATCTGATAGACAATGAGCAGTTCTTC. Translation gives CATSRVDLIDNEQFF.

The count of this clonotype is one. The rearrangement links TRBV5-1 to TRBJ2-5, with D possibly being TRBD1 (6 bases). Matching the DNA end better, TRBJ2-7 makes the J call doubtful. The length of the CDR3 is 15 residues. Germline V CDR1 and CDR2: SGHRS, YFSETQ. The CDR3 DNA follows: TGCGCCAGCACCCCTAACCCGGGACAAGTATACGAGCAGTACTTC. Encoded protein: CASTPNPGQVYEQYF.

The chain links TRBV7-6 to TRBJ2-1, with 12 bases lining up with TRBD2. V dropped 5 bases and J dropped 10; count of bases not matched to a gene: 6. Looked up from germline, CDR1 is SGHVS and CDR2 is FNYEAQ. The CDR3 covers 14 residues. The CDR3 DNA reads TGTGCCAGCAGCCTCCCGGGACTAGCGGGCGAGCAGTTCTTC. It specifies CASSLPGLAGEQFF. The full variable domain, rest sourced from reference TRBV7-6 and TRBJ2-1, is GAGVSQSPRYKVTKRGQDVALRCDPISGHVSLYWYRQALGQGPEFLTYFNYEAQQDKSGLPNDRFSAERPEGSISTLTIQRTEQRDSAMYRCASSLPGLAGEQFFGPGTRLTVL.

This clonotype has only a few counts. This chain connects TRBV7-2 to TRBJ2-5, with D possibly TRBD2 on 5 matching bases. V lost 5 bases and J lost 2, with 12 bases in between. The CDR3 is 14 residues long. CDR1 is SGHTA, CDR2 FQGNSA, per germline. The CDR3 reads CASSPRGIQETQYF. The DNA for the CDR3 is TGTGCCAGCAGCCCGCGAGGGATACAAGAGACCCAGTACTTC.

In this sample, this clonotype turned up once. The chain joins TRBV10-3 to TRBJ2-5, with 11 positions matching TRBD2. The junction had 2 bases not matched to a gene; V was cut back by 6 bases and J by 2 bases. The CDR3 spans 14 residues. Per the germline V gene, CDR1 is ENHRY and CDR2 is SYGVKD. The CDR3 spells CAISGTSGQETQYF. CDR3 nucleotide sequence: TGTGCCATCAGCGGGACTAGCGGACAAGAGACCCAGTACTTC.

This rearrangement joins TRBV2 to TRBJ1-6; possibly TRBD1 for D (6 bases). CDR1 SNHLY and CDR2 FYNNEI come from the germline V gene. V was shortened by 4 bases and J by 5 bases, with 15 bases between the two germline ends. The CDR3 extends over 16 amino acids. CDR3 protein: CASSGRQAGNNSPLHF. As DNA, the CDR3 is TGTGCCAGCAGTGGGCGACAGGCTGGAAATAATTCACCCCTCCACTTT.

This clonotype was seen a handful of times. The chain couples TRBV20-1 to TRBJ2-1; 7 nucleotides align to TRBD2. The end of the DNA aligns better with TRBJ2-5, so the J call may be wrong. The germline gives CDR1 DFQATT, CDR2 SNEGSKA (reference sequence). The CDR3 runs 14 residues. DNA of the CDR3: TGCAGTGCTTCCCGACTAGCTGGGCAAGAGACCCAGTACTTC. Translating gives CSASRLAGQETQYF.

The genes are TRBV19 and TRBJ2-7, with D unresolved. The V gene's germline CDR1 is LNHDA and CDR2 SQIVND (reference sequence). Trimming cost V 10 bases and J 1 base, with 14 bases left between them. The CDR3 consists of 13 residues. The CDR3 DNA reads as TGTGCCACCCGAAGTGGCGGTTCCTACGAGCAGTACTTC. Translated: CATRSGGSYEQYF.

The V call is TRBV5-1, the J call TRBJ2-7; D possibly corresponds to TRBD2 (6 bases). This CDR3 has 14 amino acids. CDR1 SGHRS and CDR2 YFSETQ come from the germline V gene. V lost 0 bases and J 3 bases, leaving 10 bases between the germline ends. DNA of the CDR3: TGCGCCAGCAGCTTGGACGGGACTTACTACGAGCAGTACTTC. This encodes CASSLDGTYYEQYF. The variable domain in full, completed from reference TRBV5-1 and TRBJ2-7, reads KAGVTQTPRYLIKTRGQQVTLSCSPISGHRSVSWYQQTPGQGLQFLFEYFSETQRNKGNFPGRFSGRQFSNSRSEMNVSTLELGDSALYLCASSLDGTYYEQYFGPGTRLTVT.

CDR3: CASSFWTGGEYEQYF. CDR3 nucleotide sequence: TGTGCCAGCAGCTTTTGGACAGGGGGCGAGTACGAGCAGTACTTC. The rearrangement links TRBV7-2 to TRBJ2-7; TRBD1 agrees at 11 bases. Per germline, CDR1 SGHTA and CDR2 FQGNSA. The CDR3 length is 15 residues. Trimming removed 3 bases from V and 4 bases from J; junction bases left unmatched: 5.

The chain recombines TRBV12-3 or TRBV12-4 with TRBJ1-2; no definite D call. CDR3 length: 13 amino acids. V lost 1 base and J 5 bases, leaving 8 bases between the germline ends. CDR3 in amino acids: CASSLGERYGYTF. The CDR3 region has the DNA TGTGCCAGCAGTTTAGGAGAGCGATATGGCTACACCTTC.